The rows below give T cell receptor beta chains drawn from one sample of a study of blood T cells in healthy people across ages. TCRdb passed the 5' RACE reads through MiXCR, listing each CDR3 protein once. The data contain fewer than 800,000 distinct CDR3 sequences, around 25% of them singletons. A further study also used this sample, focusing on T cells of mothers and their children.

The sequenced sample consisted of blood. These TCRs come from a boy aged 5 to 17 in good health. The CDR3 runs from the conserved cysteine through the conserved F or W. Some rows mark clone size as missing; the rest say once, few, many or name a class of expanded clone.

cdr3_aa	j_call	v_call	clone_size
CASTTDRTNTEAFF	TRBJ1-1	TRBV4-3	.
CASSSYGADTQYF	TRBJ2-3	TRBV13	.
CSARDLVSDTQYF	TRBJ2-3	TRBV20-1	.
CASSGLIGNEKLFF	TRBJ1-4	TRBV2	few
CASSMGTDTGELFF	TRBJ2-2	TRBV19	.
CSAKGGLGVYEQYF	TRBJ2-7	TRBV20-1	.
CASSSGPGEETQYF	TRBJ2-5	TRBV12-3/TRBV12-4	many
CASSYQTSGNQETQYF	TRBJ2-5	TRBV6-6	.
CASSTHGDRAAEAFF	TRBJ1-1	TRBV28	.
CASSLAGGAETEAFF	TRBJ1-1	TRBV5-1	few
CASTIQGTSGAAKNIQYF	TRBJ2-4	TRBV7-2	few
CAHGGVMNTEAFF	TRBJ1-1	TRBV6-1	.
CASSSSHTQYF	TRBJ2-3	TRBV7-9	.
CSVEGSKNTIYF	TRBJ1-3	TRBV29-1	.
CASSLSASGESNQPQHF	TRBJ1-5	TRBV7-6	.
CASSPRDSTYPNEQFF	TRBJ2-1	TRBV27	.
CASSLVPWRGEPYNEQFF	TRBJ2-1	TRBV7-2	few
CASSDEGLRPDYSNQPQHF	TRBJ1-5	TRBV21-1	.
CASSLEGHPQHF	TRBJ1-5	TRBV7-9	once
CASSLLIAGPPDTQYF	TRBJ2-3	TRBV7-2	few
CSVEDLGSLGGYTF	TRBJ1-2	TRBV29-1	.
CASSQVSSGGRETQYF	.	TRBV4-2	.
CASSPPGVAYEQYF	TRBJ2-7	TRBV7-9	.
CASRADRNTEAFF	TRBJ1-1	TRBV7-3	.
CASSPGRLRSYNSPLHF	TRBJ1-6	TRBV25-1	.
CANKAGTNTGELFF	TRBJ2-2	TRBV2	few
CASSQVLLAGVRSKETQYF	TRBJ2-5	TRBV4-1	few
CASSLPGQDGYTF	TRBJ1-2	TRBV5-6	few
CASSLGDPRTDTQYF	TRBJ2-3	TRBV28	few
CASRPGTGGDYNEQFF	TRBJ2-1	TRBV10-2	.
CASRADRVVETQYF	TRBJ2-5	TRBV28	few
CASSAGGTDPHIQYF	TRBJ2-4	TRBV12-3/TRBV12-4	few
CSALKLLAGLETQYF	TRBJ2-5	TRBV20-1	few
CSARDPSGSADTQYF	TRBJ2-3	TRBV20-1	few
CATSQMGAGYGYTF	TRBJ1-2	TRBV15	.
CASSYVDRLPNYGYTF	TRBJ1-2	TRBV6-6	few
CSVDGSGNYNEQFF	TRBJ2-1	TRBV29-1	.
CASSYSGTGGPAYEQYF	TRBJ2-7	TRBV6-5	.
CASSQGGSGFNSPLHF	TRBJ1-6	TRBV14	.
CASSLGGLDYGYTF	TRBJ1-2	TRBV27	few
CASSYSVDSNQPQHF	TRBJ1-5	TRBV6-5	.
CASSSGLAGVGETQYF	TRBJ2-5	TRBV7-9	many
CASSLRGDRVDNEQFF	TRBJ2-1	TRBV5-1	once
CASSETGVTAGELFF	TRBJ2-2	TRBV6-6	few
CASSPRDLPAYEQYF	TRBJ2-7	TRBV28	.
CASSYPQSSTGELFF	TRBJ2-2	TRBV6-6	few
CASSQGQSDQPQHF	TRBJ1-5	TRBV4-2	.
CASSPTGGTSECEQYF	.	TRBV7-3	.
CASSLEGAPYNEQFF	TRBJ2-1	TRBV5-1	few